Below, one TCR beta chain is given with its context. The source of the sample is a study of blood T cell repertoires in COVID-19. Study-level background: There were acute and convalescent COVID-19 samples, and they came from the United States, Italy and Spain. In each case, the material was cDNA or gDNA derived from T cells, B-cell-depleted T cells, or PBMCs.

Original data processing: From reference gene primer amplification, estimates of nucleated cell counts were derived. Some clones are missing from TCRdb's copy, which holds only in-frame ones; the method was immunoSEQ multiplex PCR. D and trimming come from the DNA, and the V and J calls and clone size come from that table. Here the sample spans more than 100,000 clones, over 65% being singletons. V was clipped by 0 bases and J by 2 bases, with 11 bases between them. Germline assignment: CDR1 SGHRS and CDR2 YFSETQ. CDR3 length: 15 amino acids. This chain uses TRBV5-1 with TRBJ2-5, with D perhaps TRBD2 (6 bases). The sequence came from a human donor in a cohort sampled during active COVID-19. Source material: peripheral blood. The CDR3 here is CASSLAGGVQETQYF. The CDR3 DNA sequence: TGCGCCAGCAGCTTGGCGGGCGGGGTTCAAGAGACCCAGTACTTC.